This entry lists 2 T cell receptor beta chains sequenced from one sample in a study of T cell responses to AZD1222 COVID-19 vaccine. Repertoires were generated with immunoSEQ multiplex PCR, while TCRdb's copy carries only in-frame clones and drops some. The table records about 97,000 clones, roughly 88% of them present only once. This material consisted of peripheral blood, taken on day 0 of AZD1222 vaccination. The receptor set was obtained from an adult in good health.

The chain links TRBV3-1 (or the pseudogene TRBV3-2) to TRBJ1-1; 8 bases line up with TRBD1. Trimming removed 5 bases from V and 10 bases from J; junction bases left unmatched: 15. Germline-derived CDR1 and CDR2 are LGHDT and YNNKEL (reference sequence). The CDR3 sequence is 15 residues long. The CDR3 here is CASSRRQGHLGTAFF. The CDR3 DNA is TGTGCCAGCAGCAGACGACAGGGGCACTTGGGGACAGCTTTCTTT.

The rearrangement joins TRBV5-4 to TRBJ1-2; TRBD1 matches at 9 bases. The CDR3 spans 14 residues. Germline lookup yields CDR1 SGHNT and CDR2 YYREEE (reference sequence). V trimming: 7 bases; J trimming: 4 bases; junction bases outside the gene matches: 8. The CDR3 bases are TGTGCCAGCGGTCTCCGGGACAGGGCCTATGGCTACACCTTC. Its protein product is CASGLRDRAYGYTF.